This record looks at one T cell receptor (beta chain) sequence and its context. The data were produced by immunoSEQ multiplex PCR, yet TCRdb's version contains in-frame clones alone and is incomplete. The data show 75,000 to 80,000 clones, 70% to 90% seen once. The data were taken from a study of OX40 agonist ivuxolimab in advanced cancers. V was cut by 2 bases and J by 7 bases, with 14 bases left in between. This CDR3 is built from 14 residues. Germline CDR1 and CDR2: LNHNV and YYDKDF (reference sequence). V is TRBV15 and J is TRBJ1-2, with a tentative D call TRBD1 (5 bases). This receptor was identified in an adult with an advanced solid tumor such as melanoma, head and neck, liver or kidney cancer. This specimen was CD4+ or CD8+ T cells sorted from blood, taken in a trial of the OX40 agonist ivuxolimab. This CDR3 reads CATSRSRGVPGYTF. CDR3 nucleotide sequence: TGTGCCACCAGCAGATCCCGGGGGGTCCCTGGCTACACCTTC.